One sample yielded the 31 T cell receptor beta chains listed below, sequenced in a study of T cell responses to AZD1222 COVID-19 vaccine. Using immunoSEQ multiplex PCR, the repertoire was profiled, and TCRdb retains in-frame clones only, with some absent. The data contain some 190,000 clones, about 91% of them seen just once; the ten biggest clones take up about 8%. Sequencing was performed on peripheral blood, taken on day 0 of AZD1222 vaccination. The receptors were sampled from an adult in good health.

The chain has TRBV19 and TRBJ1-1; TRBD1 might be the D (6 bases). The CDR3 covers 13 residues. The V and J ends lost 5 bases and 8 bases respectively, with 15 bases between them. Per the germline V gene, CDR1 is LNHDA and CDR2 is SQIVND (reference sequence). The CDR3 protein is CASSPWGGAEAFF. CDR3 DNA sequence: TGTGCCAGTAGTCCATGGGGGGGCGCGGAAGCTTTCTTT.

This clone was found once. The CDR3 DNA follows: TGTGCCAGCAGTGAAAGGTGGCAGGCTGGCTACACCTTC. Translating it yields CASSERWQAGYTF. The V gene is TRBV6-1, the J gene TRBJ1-2, with D unresolved. The CDR3 length is 13 residues. The V gene lost 2 bases and the J gene lost 7 bases, with 11 bases spanning the gap. Germline loops: CDR1 MNHNS, CDR2 SASEGT.

V usage is TRBV19 and J usage is TRBJ2-1; 7 nucleotides line up with TRBD1. The CDR3 length is 14 residues. The germline V gene encodes CDR1 LNHDA and CDR2 SQIVND (reference sequence). The ends lost 6 bases at V and 4 bases at J; junction bases unmatched: 6. The CDR3 nucleotides read TGTGCCAGTAGCCGGGACAGCCAGTACAATGAGCAGTTCTTC. The encoded protein is CASSRDSQYNEQFF.

The sample holds one count of this clone. This chain links TRBV4-2 with TRBJ2-5; no definite D call. Germline V gene sequence: CDR1 LGHNA, CDR2 YNFKEQ. The CDR3 has 13 residues. V was shortened by 0 bases and J by 4 bases, with 6 bases between the two germline ends. The CDR3 sequence: CASSQDPPETQYF. The CDR3 bases are TGTGCCAGCAGCCAAGATCCCCCAGAGACCCAGTACTTC.

V gene TRBV6-5 combines with J gene TRBJ2-3; D may be TRBD1 (6 bases). V gave up 6 bases and J gave up 4 bases, with 17 bases separating them. This CDR3 is built from 15 residues. Germline CDR1 reads MNHEY; CDR2 reads SVGAGI. The CDR3 bases are TGTGCCAGCAGCCGGACAGATGGGGGCTCAGATACGCAGTATTTT. As protein: CASSRTDGGSDTQYF.

The chain carries TRBV5-1 and TRBJ2-7; 11 bases match TRBD1. From germline, CDR1 is SGHRS and CDR2 YFSETQ. V lost 3 bases and J lost 5; bases outside the gene matches: 4. The CDR3 consists of 14 residues. The CDR3 DNA reads TGCGCCAGCAGCTGGACAGGGGGCATCGACGAGCAGTACTTC. Amino acids: CASSWTGGIDEQYF.

The rearrangement joins TRBV30 to TRBJ1-2; TRBD1 matches 9 bases. This CDR3 is built from 12 residues. J lost 4 bases, V lost 3 bases, and 0 bases had no gene match. Germline assignment: CDR1 GTSNPN and CDR2 SVGIG (reference sequence). The CDR3 DNA sequence: TGTGCCTGGAGGACAGGGGGCTATGGCTACACCTTC. Its protein is CAWRTGGYGYTF.

The chain links TRBV6-6 to TRBJ2-3, with 8 bases fitting TRBD2. J was trimmed by 5 bases and V by 5 bases; bases with no gene match: 9. CDR1 and CDR2 (germline): MNHNY, SVGAGI (reference sequence). The CDR3 totals 15 residues. CDR3 coding DNA: TGTGCCAGCAGTGCACCGGGACTAGGCCGAGATACGCAGTATTTT. It specifies CASSAPGLGRDTQYF.

The J gene is TRBJ2-5, the V gene TRBV5-5; no firm D call. Trimming stripped 5 bases from V and 4 bases from J, with 15 bases between. Germline V gives CDR1 SGHKS, CDR2 YYEKEE (reference sequence). There are 14 residues in the CDR3. The CDR3 here is CASSRIFRVETQYF. The DNA for the CDR3 is TGTGCCAGCAGTCGAATATTTCGGGTAGAGACCCAGTACTTC.

The genes are TRBV4-3 and TRBJ1-5, with D possibly matching TRBD1 (6 bases). CDR1 is LGHNA, CDR2 YSLEER, per germline. Trimming took 1 base from V and 4 from J, leaving 11 bases between them. CDR3 length: 15 amino acids. CDR3 amino acids: CASSQATGLNQPQHF. The CDR3 coding sequence is TGCGCCAGCAGCCAAGCGACAGGCTTGAATCAGCCCCAGCATTTT.

The chain uses TRBV6-2 or TRBV6-3 and TRBJ2-3; D not certain. The CDR3 has 13 amino acids. The germline V gene encodes CDR1 MNHEY and CDR2 SVGEGT. V was cut by 5 bases and J by 2 bases, with 8 bases left in between. The DNA of the CDR3 is TGTGCCAGCAGTAAGGGCGACACAGATACGCAGTATTTT. Translating it yields CASSKGDTDTQYF.

The chain is built from TRBV2 and TRBJ1-5; a weak D match, TRBD1 (5 bases). Per the germline V gene, CDR1 is SNHLY and CDR2 is FYNNEI. This CDR3 has 15 residues. The V end lost 5 bases, the J end lost 0 bases, and 11 bases lay between the germline ends. The CDR3 nucleotides read TGTGCCAGCAGTTGGGACGAAAATAGCAATCAGCCCCAGCATTTT. This codes for CASSWDENSNQPQHF.

The genes are TRBV11-2 and TRBJ2-6; D might be TRBD1 (6 bases). CDR3 length: 19 residues. V was trimmed by 4 bases and J by 0 bases, leaving 19 bases between them. Germline-derived CDR1 and CDR2 are SGHAT and FQNNGV. CDR3 loop: CASSSTPTGLGSGANVLTF. The DNA of the CDR3 is TGTGCCAGCAGCTCCACCCCGACAGGTCTGGGCTCTGGGGCCAACGTCCTGACTTTC.

V and J are TRBV4-1 and TRBJ2-7; D is ambiguous. The CDR3 has 15 residues. The germline V gene encodes CDR1 MGHRA and CDR2 YSYEKL. V was trimmed by 0 bases and J by 0 bases, leaving 9 bases between them. In DNA form, the CDR3 reads TGCGCCAGCAGCCAAGAACGGGTGAGCTCCTACGAGCAGTACTTC. Amino acids: CASSQERVSSYEQYF.

This chain uses TRBV10-2 with TRBJ1-5; TRBD1 might be the D (5 bases). Germline V lookup: CDR1 WSHSY, CDR2 SAAADI. The CDR3 has 14 residues. V was clipped by 8 bases and J by 3 bases, with 14 bases between them. CDR3: CASGHVWDNQPQHF. As DNA, the CDR3 is TGCGCCAGCGGACACGTGTGGGACAATCAGCCCCAGCATTTT.

The chain uses TRBV9 and TRBJ1-1; D may be TRBD1 (5 bases). Germline CDR1 reads SGDLS; CDR2 reads YYNGEE. The germline V and J ends were trimmed by 0 bases and 5 bases, with 11 bases remaining between them. This CDR3 region has 14 residues. The CDR3 nucleotides read TGTGCCAGCAGCGTAGAGTACAGGTTGACTGAAGCTTTCTTT. It codes for CASSVEYRLTEAFF. The full variable domain, with the rest looked up from reference TRBV9 and TRBJ1-1, is DSGVTQTPKHLITATGQRVTLRCSPRSGDLSVYWYQQSLDQGLQFLIQYYNGEERAKGNILERFSAQQFPDLHSELNLSSLELGDSALYFCASSVEYRLTEAFFGQGTRLTVV.

The V gene is TRBV2, the J gene TRBJ1-6; TRBD1 is a possible D gene (6 bases). Germline CDR1 SNHLY, CDR2 FYNNEI. The V and J ends lost 6 bases and 2 bases respectively, with 14 bases between them. The CDR3 sequence is 16 residues long. The CDR3 reads CASRAGAGAYNSPLHF. Here the CDR3 DNA reads TGTGCCAGCAGGGCAGGGGCAGGGGCCTATAATTCACCCCTCCACTTT.

The table lists this clone with a few counts. V is TRBV4-1 and J is TRBJ1-2; possible D gene TRBD1, 5 bases. CDR1 is MGHRA and CDR2 is YSYEKL in the germline V gene. The CDR3 covers 13 residues. The V end was cut by 3 bases, the J end by 8 bases, with 13 bases between. CDR3 sequence: CASSQGLGDGYTF. The DNA of the CDR3 is TGCGCCAGCAGCCAGGGGTTGGGGGACGGCTACACCTTC.

The rearrangement links TRBV10-3 to TRBJ2-3; D is unclear. Germline loops: CDR1 ENHRY, CDR2 SYGVKD. V lost 0 bases and J 0 bases, leaving 13 bases between the germline ends. CDR3 size: 17 residues. The CDR3 coding sequence is TGTGCCATCAGTGAGTCTGAGGATTCCTCTAGCACAGATACGCAGTATTTT. Its translation: CAISESEDSSSTDTQYF.

This rearrangement joins TRBV5-1 to TRBJ2-7, with D possibly matching TRBD1 (6 bases). Germline V CDR1 and CDR2: SGHRS, YFSETQ. The V end lost 4 bases, the J end lost 4 bases, and 21 bases lay between the germline ends. The CDR3 is 16 amino acids. Here the CDR3 reads CASSATGHGQHYEQYF. DNA for the CDR3: TGCGCCAGCAGCGCTACCGGCCACGGACAGCATTACGAGCAGTACTTC.

The chain carries TRBV10-3 and TRBJ1-1; D is unresolved. CDR3 length equals 13 residues. V lost 6 bases and J 0 bases, leaving 8 bases between the germline ends. The germline V gene encodes CDR1 ENHRY and CDR2 SYGVKD. CDR3 sequence (DNA): TGTGCCATCAGCACCGGGGTGAACACTGAAGCTTTCTTT. Amino acid sequence: CAISTGVNTEAFF.

V usage is TRBV5-6 and J usage is TRBJ1-2, with 7 bases identical to TRBD1. The germline V gene has CDR1 SGHDT and CDR2 YYEEEE. The CDR3 totals 15 residues. With V trimmed by 2 bases and J by 7 bases, 11 bases remained unmatched. The CDR3 here is CASSLDGQELPGYTF. The CDR3 nucleotides are TGTGCCAGCAGCTTAGACGGACAGGAGCTCCCTGGCTACACCTTC.

The J gene is TRBJ2-3, the V gene TRBV7-9; 7 nucleotides match TRBD2. The length of the CDR3 is 12 residues. Unmatched junction bases numbered 1, after V lost 3 bases and J lost 7 bases. Germline assignment: CDR1 SEHNR and CDR2 FQNEAQ (reference sequence). The CDR3 region is CASSLGGYTQYF. The CDR3 DNA reads as TGTGCCAGCAGCTTGGGGGGGTATACGCAGTATTTT.

The count of this clone is one. The rearrangement joins TRBV10-1 to TRBJ2-1; D ambiguous. Germline loops: CDR1 WNHNN, CDR2 SYGVQD (reference sequence). This CDR3 is 18 amino acids long. The ends were cut back, 2 bases at V and 0 bases at J, with 17 bases in the middle. Written as DNA, the CDR3 is TGCGCCAGCAGTGAGACCGAACCCGGGCTAAGCTCCTACAATGAGCAGTTCTTC. Translating it yields CASSETEPGLSSYNEQFF.

The chain employs TRBV29-1 and TRBJ1-2; 7 nucleotides line up with TRBD1. The CDR3 length is 15 residues. The V gene's germline CDR1 is SQVTM and CDR2 ANQGSEA. V shed 6 bases, J shed 8 bases, and the junction held 18 bases outside the gene matches. The chain's CDR3 is CSVDKQGDPLSGYTF. CDR3 nucleotides: TGCAGCGTAGACAAGCAGGGGGACCCGCTCTCCGGCTACACCTTC.

This chain joins TRBV5-1 and TRBJ2-1; D is perhaps TRBD1 or TRBD2 (5 bases each). The CDR3 spans 14 residues. V was trimmed by 0 bases and J by 8 bases, leaving 12 bases between them. The germline CDR1 and CDR2 sequences are SGHRS and YFSETQ. The CDR3 DNA follows: TGCGCCAGCAGCTTGGATGAGGGGTCGTATGAGCAGTTCTTC. Residues: CASSLDEGSYEQFF.

The CDR3 region has the DNA TGTGCCAGTAGTCTTCCCGGGACGGATAACTATGGCTACACCTTC. Translation gives CASSLPGTDNYGYTF. The rearrangement links TRBV19 to TRBJ1-2; the D gene is possibly TRBD1 (5 bases). The CDR3 contains 15 residues. The germline V gene encodes CDR1 LNHDA and CDR2 SQIVND (reference sequence). V was clipped by 5 bases and J by 1 base, with 14 bases between them.

The V and J genes are TRBV29-1 and TRBJ2-7, with a tentative D call TRBD1 (6 bases). V was shortened by 2 bases and J by 2 bases, with 13 bases between the two germline ends. Looked up from germline, CDR1 is SQVTM and CDR2 is ANQGSEA. The CDR3 is made up of 14 amino acids. The CDR3 bases are TGCAGCGTTGAATTCGCAGGGGAAACCTACGAGCAGTACTTC. It is translated as CSVEFAGETYEQYF.

The chain has TRBV5-1 and TRBJ2-1; D remains ambiguous. The CDR3 consists of 15 residues. Trimming took off 4 bases at V and 0 bases at J, with 11 bases between the two ends. Germline loops: CDR1 SGHRS, CDR2 YFSETQ. The CDR3 DNA follows: TGCGCCAGCAGCACTGTTGCGAGCTCCTACAATGAGCAGTTCTTC. Translating gives CASSTVASSYNEQFF.

The V call is TRBV3-1 (or the pseudogene TRBV3-2), the J call TRBJ2-7, with D tentatively TRBD2 (6 bases). V shed 8 bases and J shed 2 bases, with 10 bases lying between them. The CDR3 extends over 12 amino acids. CDR1 LGHDT and CDR2 YNNKEL come from the germline V gene (reference sequence). Here the CDR3 reads CASRGGPYEQYF. CDR3 bases: TGTGCCAGCCGGGGAGGCCCCTACGAGCAGTACTTC.

The chain uses TRBV25-1 and TRBJ1-2, with 9 bases matching TRBD1. This CDR3 is 14 amino acids long. The V and J ends lost 5 bases and 5 bases, in that order; junction bases with no gene match: 6. Per germline, CDR1 MGHDK and CDR2 SYGVNS. The CDR3 loop is CASSPTGGGYGYTF. Written as DNA, the CDR3 is TGTGCCAGCAGTCCGACAGGGGGGGGGTATGGCTACACCTTC.